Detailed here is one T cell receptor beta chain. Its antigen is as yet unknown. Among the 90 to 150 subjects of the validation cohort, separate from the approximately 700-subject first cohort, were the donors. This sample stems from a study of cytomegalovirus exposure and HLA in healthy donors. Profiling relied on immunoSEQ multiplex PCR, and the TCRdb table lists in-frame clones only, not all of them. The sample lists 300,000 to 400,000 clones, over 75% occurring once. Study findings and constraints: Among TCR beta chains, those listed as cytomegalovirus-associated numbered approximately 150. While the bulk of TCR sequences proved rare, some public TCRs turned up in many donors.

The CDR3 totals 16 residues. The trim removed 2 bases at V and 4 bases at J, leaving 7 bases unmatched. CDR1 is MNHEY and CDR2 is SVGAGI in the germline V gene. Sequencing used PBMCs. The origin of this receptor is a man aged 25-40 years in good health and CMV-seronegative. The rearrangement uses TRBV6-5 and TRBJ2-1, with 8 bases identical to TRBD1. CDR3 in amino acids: CASSYRDRGAYNEQFF. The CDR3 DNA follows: TGTGCCAGCAGTTACCGCGACAGGGGTGCTTACAATGAGCAGTTCTTC.